This T cell receptor (beta chain) originates from a study of cytomegalovirus exposure and HLA in healthy donors. The table lists this clone with a count of one. The antigen is undetermined. PCR involved 60 Vbeta and 13 Jbeta primers. In the source study's methods: Some 11 million shared chains were among the roughly 78 million unique TCR beta chains that a later analysis counted. Libraries were prepared by immunoSEQ multiplex PCR; TCRdb keeps only in-frame clonotypes and omits some of them. The V and J calls and the clone size are those of that table, but D and trimming were determined from the DNA. The table records fewer than 250,000 clones, 80% to 90% of them present only once. Study-wide findings and caveats: In an earlier analysis, in 620 or so donors, most V segments appeared productive either ~90% or ~30% of the time. Reportedly, cytomegalovirus status was diagnosed with high sensitivity and specificity.

Trimming took off 4 bases at V and 0 bases at J, with 7 bases between the two ends. Germline V CDR1 and CDR2: MDHEN, SYDVKM. The CDR3 contains 13 residues. The sequence was obtained from a man in his thirties or forties in good health and CMV-seronegative. The chain has TRBV28 and TRBJ2-7, with D uncertain. The material sequenced was PBMCs. DNA for the CDR3: TGTGCCAGCAGTTGGAGTCACTCCTACGAGCAGTACTTC. As protein: CASSWSHSYEQYF.